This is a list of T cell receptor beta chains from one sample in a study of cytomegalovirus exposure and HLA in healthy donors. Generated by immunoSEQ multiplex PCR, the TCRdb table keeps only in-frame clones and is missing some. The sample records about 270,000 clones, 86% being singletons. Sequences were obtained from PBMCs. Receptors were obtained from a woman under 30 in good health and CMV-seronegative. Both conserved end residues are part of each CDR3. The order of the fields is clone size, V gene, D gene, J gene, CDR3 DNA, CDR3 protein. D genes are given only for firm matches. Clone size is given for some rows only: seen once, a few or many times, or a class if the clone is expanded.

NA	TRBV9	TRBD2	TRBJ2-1	TGTGCCAGCAGCGTAGCAACTGGACTAGCGAACAATGAGCAGTTCTTC	CASSVATGLANNEQFF
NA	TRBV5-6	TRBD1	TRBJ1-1	TGTGCCAGCAGCCATGACAGGGGGGGAGCTTTCTTT	CASSHDRGGAFF
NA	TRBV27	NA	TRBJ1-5	TGTGCCAGCAGTTCCCCCGATCAGCCCCAGCATTTT	CASSSPDQPQHF
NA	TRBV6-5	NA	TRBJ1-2	TGTGCCAGCAGGCCAGGGGAGAACTATGGCTACACCTTC	CASRPGENYGYTF
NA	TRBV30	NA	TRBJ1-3	TGTGCCTGGACAGGCTCTGGAAACACCATATATTTT	CAWTGSGNTIYF
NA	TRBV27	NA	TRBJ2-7	TGTGCCAGCAGTCCAAGATCGGACAGAGCCTACGAGCAGTACTTC	CASSPRSDRAYEQYF
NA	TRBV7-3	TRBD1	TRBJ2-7	TGTGCCAGCAGCCCCGGACAGGGTGCCTACGAGCAGTACTTC	CASSPGQGAYEQYF
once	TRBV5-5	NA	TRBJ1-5	TGTGCCAGCACCCCAGGGCCCGCTCTTACCAATCAGCCCCAGCATTTT	CASTPGPALTNQPQHF
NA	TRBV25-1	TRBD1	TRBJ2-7	TGTGCCAGCAGTGAGTGGGACAGGGAACTCTACGAGCAGTACTTC	CASSEWDRELYEQYF
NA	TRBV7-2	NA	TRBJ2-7	TGTGCCAGCAGCCCTCGTCAGGATTACGAGCAGTACTTC	CASSPRQDYEQYF
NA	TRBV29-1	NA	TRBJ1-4	TGCAGCGTTGTGCGGGACGGCTCTAATGAAAAACTGTTTTTT	CSVVRDGSNEKLFF
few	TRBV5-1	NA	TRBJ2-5	TGCGCCAGCAGTGTGTCTCCCGGGGAGACCCAGTACTTC	CASSVSPGETQYF
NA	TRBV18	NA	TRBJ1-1	TGTGCCAGCTCAACCCAAGCCCCGACAGCCATGAACACTGAAGCTTTCTTT	CASSTQAPTAMNTEAFF
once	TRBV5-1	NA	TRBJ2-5	TGCGCCAGCAGCTCCCAGGGGGGAAGGGAGACCCAGTACTTC	CASSSQGGRETQYF
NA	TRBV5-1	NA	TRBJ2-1	TGCGCCAGCAGCTCTTCCAGGGCCTACAATGAGCAGTTCTTC	CASSSSRAYNEQFF
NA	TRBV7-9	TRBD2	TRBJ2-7	TGTGCCAGCAGCTACGGGGGGAACTACGAGCAGTACTTC	CASSYGGNYEQYF
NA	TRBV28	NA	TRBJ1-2	TGTGCCAGCAGGAAAAACCAGGTCAGGGCACTCGGCTACACCTTC	CASRKNQVRALGYTF
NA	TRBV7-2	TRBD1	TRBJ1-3	TGTGCCAGCAAACAGGGGGCTGGAAACACCATATATTTT	CASKQGAGNTIYF
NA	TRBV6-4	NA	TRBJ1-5	TGTGCCAGCAGTGACGATAGACAGTCCCGCGGCAATCAGCCCCAGCATTTT	CASSDDRQSRGNQPQHF
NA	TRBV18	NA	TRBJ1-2	TGTGCCAGCTCACCTGAGGGGGATTCGGGCTATGGCTACACCTTC	CASSPEGDSGYGYTF
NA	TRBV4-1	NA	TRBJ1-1	TGCGCCAGCACCCTCTGGGGCGACAGTGGGAACACTGAAGCTTTCTTT	CASTLWGDSGNTEAFF
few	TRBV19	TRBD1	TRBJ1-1	TGTGCCAGTAGTATAGACAGGGGGCCTGAAGCTTTCTTT	CASSIDRGPEAFF
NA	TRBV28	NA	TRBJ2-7	TGTGCCAGCAGTTTAACTTCGACTTTCGGGTACGAGCAGTACTTC	CASSLTSTFGYEQYF
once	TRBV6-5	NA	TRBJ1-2	TGTGCCAGCAGTTCACGGAGTTATGGCTACACCTTC	CASSSRSYGYTF
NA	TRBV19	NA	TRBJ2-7	TGTGCCAGTAGTATCAGGGGTGCCCTCGGGTACGAGCAGTACTTC	CASSIRGALGYEQYF
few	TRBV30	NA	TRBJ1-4	TGTGCCTGGAGCGGACACGCGGGGGAAAAACTGTTTTTT	CAWSGHAGEKLFF
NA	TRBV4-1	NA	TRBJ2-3	TGCGCCAGCAGCCAGGAAGCGACTAGCACAGATACGCAGTATTTT	CASSQEATSTDTQYF
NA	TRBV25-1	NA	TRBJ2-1	TGTGCCAGCAGTAGGACTTCCTTCAATGAGCAGTTCTTC	CASSRTSFNEQFF
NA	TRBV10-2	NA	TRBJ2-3	TGCGCCACCATCCCCTCCGGTTTCACAGATACGCAGTATTTT	CATIPSGFTDTQYF
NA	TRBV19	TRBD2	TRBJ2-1	TGTGCCAGTAGTCGGCTAGCGGACGTTTACAATGAGCAGTTCTTC	CASSRLADVYNEQFF
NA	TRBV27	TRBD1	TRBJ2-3	TGTGCCAGCGGAACAATACGACAGGGTCCACCAGATACGCAGTATTTT	CASGTIRQGPPDTQYF
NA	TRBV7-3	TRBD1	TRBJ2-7	TGTGCCAGCAGCGTCGGGACAGGTCCCTACGAGCAGTACTTC	CASSVGTGPYEQYF
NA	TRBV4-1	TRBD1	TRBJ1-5	TGCGCCAGCAGCCAAGACGGAACAGGGGGTGGAAATCAGCCCCAGCATTTT	CASSQDGTGGGNQPQHF
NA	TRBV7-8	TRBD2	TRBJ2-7	TGTGCCAGCAGCCTAGGCGGGAGGGACTACGAGCAGTACTTC	CASSLGGRDYEQYF
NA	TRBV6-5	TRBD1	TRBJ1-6	TGTGCCGCTCAGACAGGGGGAAATTCACCCCTCCACTTT	CAAQTGGNSPLHF
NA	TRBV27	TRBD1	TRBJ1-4	TGTGCCAGCAGTTCCCGACAGGGGTCATATGAAAAACTGTTTTTT	CASSSRQGSYEKLFF
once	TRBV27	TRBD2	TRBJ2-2	TGTGCCAGCAAAGGGACTAGCGGGAGGAAAACCGGGGAGCTGTTTTTT	CASKGTSGRKTGELFF
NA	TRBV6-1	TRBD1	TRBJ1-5	TGTGCCAGCAGTGAATCTTGGACAGGGATTCAGCCCCAGCATTTT	CASSESWTGIQPQHF
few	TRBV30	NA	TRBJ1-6	TGTGCCTGGAGTGACCTGCCGGCCGCGGGTTCACCCCTCCACTTT	CAWSDLPAAGSPLHF
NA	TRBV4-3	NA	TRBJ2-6	TGCGCCAGCAGCCAAGATGGGCTGTCTGGGGCCAACGTCCTGACTTTC	CASSQDGLSGANVLTF
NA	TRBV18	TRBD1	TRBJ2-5	TGTGCCAGCTCACCAGGGTCAGGGGGACAAGAGACCCAGTACTTC	CASSPGSGGQETQYF
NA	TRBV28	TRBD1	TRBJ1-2	TGTGCCAGCAGGTCCGGGACAGGGGTCTATGGCTACACCTTC	CASRSGTGVYGYTF
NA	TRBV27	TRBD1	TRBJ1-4	TGTGCCAGCAGTAACAGGGGAGGCAATGAAAAACTGTTTTTT	CASSNRGGNEKLFF
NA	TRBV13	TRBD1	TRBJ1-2	TGTGCCAGCGGGACAGGGGACTTCTATGGCTACACCTTC	CASGTGDFYGYTF
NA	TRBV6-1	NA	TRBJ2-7	TGTGCCAGCAGTGCTCGGACGGGAAAGCCCTACGAGCAGTACTTC	CASSARTGKPYEQYF
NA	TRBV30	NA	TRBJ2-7	TGTGCCTGGAGCCGGGACTCCTCCTACGAGCAGTACTTC	CAWSRDSSYEQYF
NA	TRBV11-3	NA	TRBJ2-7	TGTGCCAGCAGCTTAGATTTAAAGGTTAGGCGGTACTACGAGCAGTACTTC	CASSLDLKVRRYYEQYF
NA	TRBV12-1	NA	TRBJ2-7	TGTGCCAGCAGCTTTGCGGCTAGCGGGTCATCCTCCTACGAGCAGTACTTC	CASSFAASGSSSYEQYF
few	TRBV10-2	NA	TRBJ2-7	TGCGCCAGCACCTTTGGGGGGAGCTCCTACGAGCAGTACTTC	CASTFGGSSYEQYF
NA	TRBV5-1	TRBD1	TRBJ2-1	TGCGCCAGCAGCTTGGTGACAGGGTCCTACAATGAGCAGTTCTTC	CASSLVTGSYNEQFF
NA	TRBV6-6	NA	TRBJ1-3	TGTGCCAGCAGGGTGAAGGGGCGGGATGGAAACACCATATATTTT	CASRVKGRDGNTIYF
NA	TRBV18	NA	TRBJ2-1	TGTGCCAGCTCACCAGACAGGCCGAGCTCCTACAATGAGCAGTTCTTC	CASSPDRPSSYNEQFF
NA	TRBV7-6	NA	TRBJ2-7	TGTGCCAGCAGCTTGAGCCTAGTAGCGGCCTACGAGCAGTACTTC	CASSLSLVAAYEQYF
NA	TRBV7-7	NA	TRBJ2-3	TGTGCCAGCAGCCTACAGGGCACAGATACGCAGTATTTT	CASSLQGTDTQYF
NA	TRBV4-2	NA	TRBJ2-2	TGTGCCAGCAGCCAAGAAACCGGAAGAGGGACCGGGGAGCTGTTTTTT	CASSQETGRGTGELFF
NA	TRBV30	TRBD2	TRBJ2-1	TGTGCCTGGTCCGAGTGGACTAGCGGGAGGTTAGATGAGCAGTTCTTC	CAWSEWTSGRLDEQFF
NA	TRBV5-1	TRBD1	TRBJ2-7	TGCGCCAGCAGCTCGACAGGGGGGAGCTACGAGCAGTACTTC	CASSSTGGSYEQYF